A single count supports the clone carrying this T cell receptor (beta chain). Generated by immunoSEQ multiplex PCR, the TCRdb table keeps only in-frame clones and is missing some. The table has roughly 240,000 clones, 80% to 90% seen once. Trimming stripped 2 bases from V and 0 bases from J, with 17 bases between. This CDR3 region has 18 residues. In germline, CDR1 is ENHRY, CDR2 SYGVKD. This record belongs to a study of blood T cell repertoires in COVID-19. Study members were between roughly 18 and 100 years old and lived in some 26 US regions. This clonotype was sampled from a woman aged 35 to 49 who had been exposed to COVID-19. The chain carries TRBV10-3 and TRBJ1-3; D not resolved. The source material was PBMCs or T cells enriched from blood (not recorded which). CDR3 DNA sequence: TGTGCCATCAGTGAGAGGAGGGCAGGTGCCTACTCTGGAAACACCATATATTTT. It codes for CAISERRAGAYSGNTIYF.